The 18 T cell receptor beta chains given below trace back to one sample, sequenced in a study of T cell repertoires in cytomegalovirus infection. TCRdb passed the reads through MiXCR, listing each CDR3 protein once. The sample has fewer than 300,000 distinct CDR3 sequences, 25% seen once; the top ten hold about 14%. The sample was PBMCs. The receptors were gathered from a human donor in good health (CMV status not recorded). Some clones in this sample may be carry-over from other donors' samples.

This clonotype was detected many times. Here the CDR3 DNA reads TGTGCCAGCAGCTCTTTAGCGGGACCCCAAGAGACCCAGTACTTC. Translation: CASSSLAGPQETQYF. The V gene is TRBV7-2, the J gene TRBJ2-5; the match to TRBD2 covers 8 bases. Trimming removed 4 bases from V and 1 base from J; junction bases left unmatched: 5. The CDR3 sequence is 15 residues long. The germline V gene has CDR1 SGHTA and CDR2 FQGNSA.

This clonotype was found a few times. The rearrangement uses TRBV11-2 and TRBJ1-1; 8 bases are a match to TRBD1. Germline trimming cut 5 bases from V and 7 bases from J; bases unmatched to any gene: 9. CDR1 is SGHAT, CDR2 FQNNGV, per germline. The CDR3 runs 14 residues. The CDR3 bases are TGTGCCAGCAGCGCTCCCAGGGGGCGGTTTGAAGCTTTCTTT. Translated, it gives CASSAPRGRFEAFF.

Here the CDR3 reads CSAIIGPNTEAFF. The DNA of the CDR3 is TGCAGTGCTATTATTGGACCGAACACTGAAGCTTTCTTT. The chain carries TRBV20-1 and TRBJ1-1; D not certain. V was cut by 4 bases and J by 1 base, with 10 bases left in between. The CDR3 runs to 13 residues. CDR1 and CDR2 from the germline V gene are DFQATT and SNEGSKA (reference sequence).

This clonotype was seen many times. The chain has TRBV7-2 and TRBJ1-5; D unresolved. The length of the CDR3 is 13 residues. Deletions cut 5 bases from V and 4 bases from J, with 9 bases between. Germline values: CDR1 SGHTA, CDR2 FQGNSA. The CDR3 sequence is CASSALRNQPQHF. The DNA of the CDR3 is TGTGCCAGCAGCGCCCTACGGAATCAGCCCCAGCATTTT. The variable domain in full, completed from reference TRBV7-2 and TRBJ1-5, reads GAGVSQSPSNKVTEKGKDVELRCDPISGHTALYWYRQSLGQGLEFLIYFQGNSAPDKSGLPSDRFSAERTGGSVSTLTIQRTQQEDSAVYLCASSALRNQPQHFGDGTRLSIL.

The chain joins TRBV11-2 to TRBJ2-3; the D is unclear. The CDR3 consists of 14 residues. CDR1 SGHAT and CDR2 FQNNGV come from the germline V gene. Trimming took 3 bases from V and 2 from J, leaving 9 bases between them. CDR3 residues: CASSLRPYTDTQYF. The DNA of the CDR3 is TGTGCCAGCAGCTTGAGGCCTTACACAGATACGCAGTATTTT.

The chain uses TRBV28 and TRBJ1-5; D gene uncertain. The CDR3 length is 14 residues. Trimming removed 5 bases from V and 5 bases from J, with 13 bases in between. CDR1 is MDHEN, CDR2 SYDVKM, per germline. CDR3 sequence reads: CASSLYQMDQPQHF. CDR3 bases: TGTGCCAGCAGTCTGTATCAGATGGATCAGCCCCAGCATTTT.

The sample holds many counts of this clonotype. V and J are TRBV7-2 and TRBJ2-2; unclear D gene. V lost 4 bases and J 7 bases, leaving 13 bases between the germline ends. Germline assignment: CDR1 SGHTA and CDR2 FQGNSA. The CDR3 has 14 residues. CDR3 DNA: TGTGCCAGCAGCTCGGATTACGCGAGCGGGGAGCTGTTTTTT. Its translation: CASSSDYASGELFF.

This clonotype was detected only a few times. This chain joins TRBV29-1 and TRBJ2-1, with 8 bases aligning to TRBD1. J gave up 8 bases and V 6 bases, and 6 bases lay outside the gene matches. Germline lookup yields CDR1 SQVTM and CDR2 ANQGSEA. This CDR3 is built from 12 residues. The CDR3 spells CSVVTGVDEQFF. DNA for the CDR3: TGCAGCGTCGTGACAGGGGTCGATGAGCAGTTCTTC.

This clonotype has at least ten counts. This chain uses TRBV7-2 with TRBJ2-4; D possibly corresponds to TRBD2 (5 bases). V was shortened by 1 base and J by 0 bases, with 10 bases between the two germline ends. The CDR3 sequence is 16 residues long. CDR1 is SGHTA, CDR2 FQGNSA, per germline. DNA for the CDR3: TGTGCCAGCAGCTTAGGACCGGGGATAGCCAAAAACATTCAGTACTTC. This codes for CASSLGPGIAKNIQYF.

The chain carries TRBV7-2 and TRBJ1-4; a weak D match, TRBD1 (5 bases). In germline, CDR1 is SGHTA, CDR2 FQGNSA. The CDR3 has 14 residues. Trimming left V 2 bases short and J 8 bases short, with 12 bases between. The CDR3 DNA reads TGTGCCAGCAGCTTATTGGGGCTGGGGGAAAAACTGTTTTTT. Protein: CASSLLGLGEKLFF.

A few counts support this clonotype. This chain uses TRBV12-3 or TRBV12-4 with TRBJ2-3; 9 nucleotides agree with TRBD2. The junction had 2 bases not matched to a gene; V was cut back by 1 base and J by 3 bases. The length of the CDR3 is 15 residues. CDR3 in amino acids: CASSLGGGATDTQYF. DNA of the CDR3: TGTGCCAGCAGTTTAGGCGGGGGGGCGACAGATACGCAGTATTTT.

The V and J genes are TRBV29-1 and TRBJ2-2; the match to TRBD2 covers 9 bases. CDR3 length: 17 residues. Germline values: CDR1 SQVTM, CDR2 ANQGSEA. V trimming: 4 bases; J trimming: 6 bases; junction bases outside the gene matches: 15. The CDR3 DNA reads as TGCAGCGTTGGGCAGCTAGCGGGACCCTCAGGAGCCGGGGAGCTGTTTTTT. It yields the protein CSVGQLAGPSGAGELFF.

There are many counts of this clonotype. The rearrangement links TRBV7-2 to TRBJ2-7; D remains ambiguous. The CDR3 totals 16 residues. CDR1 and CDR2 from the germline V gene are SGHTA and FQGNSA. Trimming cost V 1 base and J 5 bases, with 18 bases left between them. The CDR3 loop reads CASSLDSPSSRDEQYF. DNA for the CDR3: TGTGCCAGCAGCTTAGATTCTCCCTCGAGTCGGGACGAGCAGTACTTC.

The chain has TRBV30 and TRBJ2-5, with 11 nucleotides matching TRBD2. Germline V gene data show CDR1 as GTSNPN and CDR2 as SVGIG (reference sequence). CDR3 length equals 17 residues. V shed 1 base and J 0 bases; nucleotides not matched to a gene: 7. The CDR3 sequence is CAWSGVAGGRYQETQYF. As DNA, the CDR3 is TGTGCCTGGAGTGGAGTAGCGGGGGGGCGATACCAAGAGACCCAGTACTTC.

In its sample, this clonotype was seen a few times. The CDR3 region is CASSQVLGDETQYF. CDR3 nucleotides: TGCGCCAGCAGCCAAGTCTTGGGGGATGAGACCCAGTACTTC. This chain connects TRBV4-1 to TRBJ2-5; either TRBD1 or TRBD2 may fit D (5 bases each). The CDR3 is 14 amino acids. CDR1 and CDR2 from the germline V gene are MGHRA and YSYEKL. Trimming took 1 base from V and 5 from J, leaving 11 bases between them.

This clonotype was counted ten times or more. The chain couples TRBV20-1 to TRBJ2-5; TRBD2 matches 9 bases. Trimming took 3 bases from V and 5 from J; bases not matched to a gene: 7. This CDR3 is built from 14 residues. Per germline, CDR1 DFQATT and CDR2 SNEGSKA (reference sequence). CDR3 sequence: CSARRGRGSETQYF. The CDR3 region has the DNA TGCAGTGCTAGGCGCGGGAGGGGGTCGGAGACCCAGTACTTC.

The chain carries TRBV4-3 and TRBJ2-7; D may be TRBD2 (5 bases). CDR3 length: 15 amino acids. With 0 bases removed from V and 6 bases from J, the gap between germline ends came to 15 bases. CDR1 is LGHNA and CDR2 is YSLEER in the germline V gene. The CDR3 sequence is CASSQDHRLAGEQYF. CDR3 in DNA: TGCGCCAGCAGCCAAGATCATCGGCTAGCTGGCGAGCAGTACTTC.

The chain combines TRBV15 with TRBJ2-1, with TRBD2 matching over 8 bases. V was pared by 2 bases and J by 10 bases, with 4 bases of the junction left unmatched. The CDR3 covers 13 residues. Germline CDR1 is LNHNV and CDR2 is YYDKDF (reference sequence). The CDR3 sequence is CATSRPGGPEQFF. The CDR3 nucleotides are TGTGCCACCAGCAGACCGGGGGGGCCAGAGCAGTTCTTC.